This note documents a single T cell receptor (beta chain) sequence. Germline V lookup: CDR1 MDHEN, CDR2 SYDVKM. The germline V and J ends were trimmed by 2 bases and 0 bases, with 11 bases remaining between them. The CDR3 has 16 residues. The sample originates from a study of blood T cell repertoires in COVID-19. Study information: From the United States, Italy and Spain came samples of acute and convalescent COVID-19. From T cells, B-cell-depleted T cells, or PBMCs came the material, which was cDNA or gDNA.

Source study methods: From reference gene primer amplification, estimates of nucleated cell counts were derived. Using immunoSEQ multiplex PCR, the repertoire was profiled, and TCRdb retains in-frame clones only, with some absent. The V and J calls and clone size come from that table; D and trimming were worked out from the DNA. The table records about 200,000 clones, roughly 86% of them present only once. Researchers sorted participants into cohorts using their self-reported clinical history. V gene TRBV28 combines with J gene TRBJ1-5, with D unresolved. This sequence originates from a man aged 40-50 years with acute COVID-19. The sequenced material came from PBMCs or T cells enriched from blood (not recorded which). The CDR3 nucleotides are TGTGCCAGCAGTTTACGAGTGCGTTATAGCAATCAGCCCCAGCATTTT. Its protein is CASSLRVRYSNQPQHF.